This TCR beta chain was sequenced during a study of blood T cell repertoires in COVID-19. Participants' reported clinical history set cohort assignment. Participants in the exposed group had met a COVID-19 case in the 2 weeks before joining the study. Per the germline V gene, CDR1 is MDHEN and CDR2 is SYDVKM. Trimming cost V 3 bases and J 3 bases; bases outside gene matches: 1. CDR3 size: 16 residues. Sequencing was performed with immunoSEQ multiplex PCR; in TCRdb, only in-frame clones are kept and a portion is missing. The sample includes 300,000 to 350,000 clones, approximately 91% of them seen just once.

This sequence was found in a woman aged 30 to 39 who had been exposed to COVID-19. J is TRBJ2-5 and V is TRBV28; 16 bases are a match to TRBD2. Source material: PBMCs or T cells enriched from blood (not recorded which). The CDR3 DNA reads as TGTGCCAGCAGTTTGGGACTAGCGGGAGGGAAAGAGACCCAGTACTTC. Translation gives CASSLGLAGGKETQYF.